These T cell receptor beta chains were read from a single sample in a study of blood T cell repertoires in COVID-19. Generated by immunoSEQ multiplex PCR, the TCRdb table keeps only in-frame clones and is missing some. The table has around 260,000 clones, around 90% seen once; the top ten hold about 0.65%. The specimen was peripheral blood. The receptors come from a human donor in a cohort sampled during active COVID-19. CDR3s include the opening cysteine and the closing phenylalanine or tryptophan. A D gene is named only where the DNA matches it firmly. The size entry is marked missing in some rows and otherwise reads once, few, many or a size class.

v_gene	abundance	d_gene	j_gene	CDR3nt	CDR3aa
TRBV7-9	once	TRBD1	TRBJ2-7	TGTGCCAGCAGCTCCCGGGACAGTATCTACGAGCAGTACTTC	CASSSRDSIYEQYF
TRBV25-1	.	.	TRBJ2-5	TGTGCCAGCACCAGGGAAGAGACCCAGTACTTC	CASTREETQYF
TRBV14	.	TRBD2	TRBJ2-1	TGTGCCAGCAGCCAAAAACCCCTAGCGGTAGGGGTTGGAGATGAGCAGTTCTTC	CASSQKPLAVGVGDEQFF
TRBV6-2/TRBV6-3	.	.	TRBJ1-5	TGTGCCAGCAGTTCCGGAGGAAAAGGCAATCAGCCCCAGCATTTT	CASSSGGKGNQPQHF
TRBV7-8	.	.	TRBJ2-5	TGTGCCGGGTCTGGGGGCGGACAAGAGACCCAGTACTTC	CAGSGGGQETQYF
TRBV3-1/TRBV3-2	.	.	TRBJ2-3	TGTGCCAGCAGCCAAGATCCGGCGGACACAGATACGCAGTATTTT	CASSQDPADTDTQYF
TRBV7-9	.	TRBD2	TRBJ2-1	TGTGCCAGCAGCCCTAGCGGGGGCTCTTACAATGAGCAGTTCTTC	CASSPSGGSYNEQFF
TRBV30	.	TRBD2	TRBJ2-7	TGTGCCTGGAGTGTCAGGGCGGGAGGGCACCTCCGGGACGAGCAGTACTTC	CAWSVRAGGHLRDEQYF
TRBV14	.	.	TRBJ1-2	TGTGCCAGCAGACCACATACAGGGTCCCCTCTCGTTTGCTACACCTTC	CASRPHTGSPLVCYTF
TRBV13	.	.	TRBJ1-1	TGTGCCAGCAGCTTAGCCCCAACAATGAACACTGAAGCTTTCTTT	CASSLAPTMNTEAFF
TRBV18	.	.	TRBJ1-2	TGTGCCAGCTCACCACCGGCAGGGATCTATGGCTACACCTTC	CASSPPAGIYGYTF
TRBV30	.	TRBD1	TRBJ1-1	TGTGCCTGGAGCCCAGGGGGCGAGAACACTGAAGCTTTCTTT	CAWSPGGENTEAFF
TRBV7-3	.	TRBD1	TRBJ2-2	TGTGCCAGCAGCTCCTGGACAGGGAGAAAAGACGGGGAGCTGTTTTTT	CASSSWTGRKDGELFF
TRBV9	.	TRBD2	TRBJ2-7	TGTGCCAGCAGCGTAGCGGCGGGAGATGTGCGGGAGCAGTACTTC	CASSVAAGDVREQYF
TRBV7-3	.	.	TRBJ2-7	TGTGCCAGCAGCCCACACCCGGGTAGCGGCTACGAGCAGTACTTC	CASSPHPGSGYEQYF
TRBV5-1	.	TRBD2	TRBJ2-5	TGCGCCAGCAGCCAAGCGGGAGCAGAGACCCAGTACTTC	CASSQAGAETQYF
TRBV10-2	.	TRBD1	TRBJ2-5	TGCGCCAGCAGTGGCTGGGGACAGGGGGACCAAGAGACCCAGTACTTC	CASSGWGQGDQETQYF
TRBV11-3	.	TRBD2	TRBJ2-7	TGTGCCAGCAGCCGGACTAGCGGGGACTCCTACGAGCAGTACTTC	CASSRTSGDSYEQYF
TRBV28	.	.	TRBJ1-4	TGTGCCAGCAGACAGTACGGGGAGGAAAAACTGTTTTTT	CASRQYGEEKLFF
TRBV6-5	.	.	TRBJ1-1	TGTGCCAGCAGTTACGCCGATGTAAGGGGCACTGAAGCTTTCTTT	CASSYADVRGTEAFF
TRBV19	.	.	TRBJ1-4	TGTGCCAGTAGTTCTACGCCGGGCTCCCGAGGGGAAAAACTGTTTTTT	CASSSTPGSRGEKLFF
TRBV11-2	.	TRBD2	TRBJ2-7	TGTGCCAGCAGCTTAATTATGGGGCTAGCGGACTACGAGCAGTACTTC	CASSLIMGLADYEQYF
TRBV5-4	.	.	TRBJ1-5	TGTGCCACCGGGGTGGGAGGCAGCAATCAGCCCCAGCATTTT	CATGVGGSNQPQHF
TRBV4-3	.	.	TRBJ2-2	TGCGCCAGCAGCCAAGTTCTGAACACCGGGGAGCTGTTTTTT	CASSQVLNTGELFF
TRBV4-1	.	.	TRBJ2-7	TGCGCCAGCAGCCAGGGCCTGGGCTGGAACTACGAGCAGTACTTC	CASSQGLGWNYEQYF
TRBV7-2	.	TRBD2	TRBJ2-1	TGTGCCAGCAGCTTATTTCCTAGCGGGGGGGCCTACAATGAGCAGTTCTTC	CASSLFPSGGAYNEQFF
TRBV11-2	.	.	TRBJ2-1	TGTGCCAGCAGCTTAGATCTAAGTCAGGGCTCCTACAATGAGCAGTTCTTC	CASSLDLSQGSYNEQFF
TRBV5-1	.	TRBD2	TRBJ2-7	TGCGCCAGCAGCCTCGGACTAGCGGGAGGACTGGCCTACGAGCAGTACTTC	CASSLGLAGGLAYEQYF
TRBV7-2	.	TRBD1	TRBJ2-7	TGTGCCAGCAGCCCCAGACAGGGCTACGAGCAGTACTTC	CASSPRQGYEQYF
TRBV6-2/TRBV6-3	.	TRBD1	TRBJ2-7	TGTGCCAGCAGTTCGGTGACAGGGCCCTCCTACGAGCAGTACTTC	CASSSVTGPSYEQYF
TRBV9	.	.	TRBJ2-3	TGTGCCAGCAGAGGCCTAGAGGTTGACACGCAGTATTTT	CASRGLEVDTQYF
TRBV7-9	.	TRBD1	TRBJ1-1	TGTGCCAGCAGCCCCGGGGACAGAGGGGGATGGACTGAAGCTTTCTTT	CASSPGDRGGWTEAFF
TRBV4-2	.	TRBD1	TRBJ2-6	TGTGCCAGCAGCCAAGAGGGGACAGTTACCTCTGGGGCCAACGTCCTGACTTTC	CASSQEGTVTSGANVLTF
TRBV4-3	.	.	TRBJ1-3	TGCGCCAGCAGCCAAGTGCCGGGTAGGCCCTCTGGTTTGGGCACCATATATTTT	CASSQVPGRPSGLGTIYF
TRBV11-3	.	TRBD2	TRBJ2-3	TGTGCCAGCAGCTACACTAGCGGGGGAACTGATACGCAGTATTTT	CASSYTSGGTDTQYF
TRBV20-1	.	.	TRBJ2-7	TGCAGTGCTAGTTCCGACAGGTGGGACGAGCAGTACTTC	CSASSDRWDEQYF
TRBV10-3	once	.	TRBJ1-5	TGTGCCATCAGTGAGGGCAGGCAACCCAATCAGCCCCAGCATTTT	CAISEGRQPNQPQHF
TRBV28	.	.	TRBJ1-2	TGTGCCAGCAGTTTACCCCGGGGGGACTATGGCTACACCTTC	CASSLPRGDYGYTF
TRBV19	.	TRBD1	TRBJ1-1	TGTGCCAGTAGTGCAAACAGGGGGCTAAACACTGAAGCTTTCTTT	CASSANRGLNTEAFF
TRBV3-1/TRBV3-2	.	TRBD1	TRBJ2-7	TGTGCCAGCAGCCATCCCGGGACAGTGCACTACGAGCAGTACTTC	CASSHPGTVHYEQYF
TRBV7-9	.	TRBD1	TRBJ1-1	TGTGCCAGCGCCAGGACAGGGTACACTGAAGCTTTCTTT	CASARTGYTEAFF
TRBV27	.	.	TRBJ1-2	TGTGCCAGCAGTTTTAGGAACCGAGGTAACTATGGCTACACCTTC	CASSFRNRGNYGYTF
TRBV7-8	once	.	TRBJ1-4	TGTGCCAGCAGCTTAGCCCACATAACAGGTCGGTCGAGTGAAAAACTGTTTTTT	CASSLAHITGRSSEKLFF
TRBV7-8	.	.	TRBJ2-7	TGTGCCAGCAGCTCCGGGGGTCACGACGAGCAGTACTTC	CASSSGGHDEQYF
TRBV28	.	TRBD1	TRBJ2-3	TGTGCCAGCAGAGAAAGGGACAGAGATACGCAGTATTTT	CASRERDRDTQYF
TRBV2	.	.	TRBJ1-1	TGTGCCAGCAGCCGCAGGGCCACTGAAGCTTTCTTT	CASSRRATEAFF
TRBV3-1/TRBV3-2	.	.	TRBJ2-6	TGTGCCAGCAGCCACAATTGGGCAGGGCTTGGGGCCAACGTCCTGACTTTC	CASSHNWAGLGANVLTF
TRBV5-6	.	TRBD1	TRBJ2-1	TGTGCCAGCAGCCACAGGGGCAATGAGCAGTTCTTC	CASSHRGNEQFF
TRBV5-1	.	.	TRBJ1-2	TGCGCCAGCAGCTGGGGCTCAGGCAGGGTAGACTATGGCTACACCTTC	CASSWGSGRVDYGYTF